This T cell receptor beta chain derives from a study of T cells in tuberculosis. At the level of the study: Sequenced TCRs come from CD1B-GMM tetramer-binding T cells.

For this clone: As yet, its antigen is unknown.

Each clinical donor contributed on average approximately 99,000 T cells from unsorted cryopreserved PBMC. The CDR3 runs to 15 residues. The germline V gene encodes CDR1 SGHDN and CDR2 FVKESK. V shed 1 base and J shed 2 bases, with 8 bases lying between them. Clones were read by immunoSEQ multiplex PCR, and TCRdb kept only the in-frame ones, dropping some. The sample records approximately 30,000 clones, roughly 90% being singletons. Overall study results and limits: The TCR-beta difference was not significant; alpha differences partly reflected length. Samples were chosen by availability of cryopreserved specimens.

The V and J genes are TRBV14 and TRBJ1-4; D not resolved. The receptor's source is a donor between 10 and 35 years old with latent tuberculosis or without tuberculosis infection. The source material was PBMCs. For the CDR3, the DNA is TGTGCCAGCAGCCAAGTGAGATGGACTAATGAAAAACTGTTTTTT. Its translation: CASSQVRWTNEKLFF.